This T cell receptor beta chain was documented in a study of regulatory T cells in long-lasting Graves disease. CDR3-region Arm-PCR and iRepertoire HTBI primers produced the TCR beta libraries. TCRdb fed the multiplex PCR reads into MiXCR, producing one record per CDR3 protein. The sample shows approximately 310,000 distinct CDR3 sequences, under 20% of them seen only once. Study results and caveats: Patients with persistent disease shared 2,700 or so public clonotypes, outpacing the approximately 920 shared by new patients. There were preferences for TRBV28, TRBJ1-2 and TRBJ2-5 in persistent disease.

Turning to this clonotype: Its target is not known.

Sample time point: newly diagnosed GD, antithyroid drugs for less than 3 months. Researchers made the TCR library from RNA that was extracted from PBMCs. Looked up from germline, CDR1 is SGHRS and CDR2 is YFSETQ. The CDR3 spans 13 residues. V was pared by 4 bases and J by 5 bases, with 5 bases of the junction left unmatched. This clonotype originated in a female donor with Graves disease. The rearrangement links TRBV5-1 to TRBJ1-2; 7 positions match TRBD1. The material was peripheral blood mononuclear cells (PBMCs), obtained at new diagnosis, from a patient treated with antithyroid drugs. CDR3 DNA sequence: TGCGCCAGCAGCCCACAGGGGCCGTATGGCTACACCTTC. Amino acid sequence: CASSPQGPYGYTF.